The clone carrying this T cell receptor beta chain has more than one count but fewer than ten. Its antigen is not identified. These data belong to a study of blood T cells in healthy people across ages. Trimming shortened V by 7 bases and J by 0 bases, and 18 bases separated the two germline ends. Per germline, CDR1 MDHEN and CDR2 SYDVKM. The CDR3 runs to 16 residues. General study results and limits: More naive CD4+ cells and higher diversity marked long-lived donors relative to aged donors.

PCR was performed a second time for about 7 to 12 cycles using a sample-barcoded 5' primer and a J-beta primer mix. Every cDNA molecule carried a tag from a template-switch adaptor bearing 12 random nucleotides. TCRdb fed the 5' RACE reads into MiXCR, producing one record per CDR3 protein. The repertoire holds roughly 700,000 distinct CDR3 sequences, with about half as singletons. Sequencing was done on a sample of blood. The chain has TRBV28 and TRBJ1-2; D is unresolved. The receptor's source is a woman aged 55-70 years in good health. The CDR3: CASNRGSDSANYGYTF. The CDR3 DNA sequence: TGTGCCAGCAACCGCGGCAGCGATTCCGCTAACTATGGCTACACCTTC.